The entry below gives a single T cell receptor (beta chain) sequence along with its context. What it binds is unknown. These data originate in a study of cytomegalovirus exposure and HLA in healthy donors. Regarding the study as a whole: Sequencing likely caused a cluster of highly shared sequence variants. Later work found most CMV-associated TCR beta chains apparently HLA-restricted.

CDR3 length: 18 amino acids. V was cut by 1 base and J by 1 base, with 20 bases left in between. Germline values: CDR1 SGHVS, CDR2 FNYEAQ. PCR used 60 Vbeta primers and 13 Jbeta primers. Sequenced by immunoSEQ multiplex PCR; TCRdb stores in-frame clones only, minus some. The data contain about 140,000 clones, 60% to 85% of them singletons. Each donor was healthy, and each was a bone marrow donor. Donors counted as nominally healthy when sampled, yet unrecorded immune exposures were likely. The TCR sequence derives from a man between 18 and 29 years old in good health and CMV-seronegative. The chain combines TRBV7-6 with TRBJ2-7; D perhaps matches TRBD1 (7 bases). Sequences were obtained from PBMCs. The CDR3, as DNA: TGTGCCAGCAGCTTAGTATCAGGGGGGTACGAAGAATCCTACGAGCAGTACTTC. Translating gives CASSLVSGGYEESYEQYF. Supplemented by reference TRBV7-6 and TRBJ2-7, the full variable domain reads GAGVSQSPRYKVTKRGQDVALRCDPISGHVSLYWYRQALGQGPEFLTYFNYEAQQDKSGLPNDRFSAERPEGSISTLTIQRTEQRDSAMYRCASSLVSGGYEESYEQYFGPGTRLTVT.